Sequencing of this TCR beta chain was carried out in a study of CD8+CD57+ T cells in acquired aplastic anemia (dated by TCRdb to 2016 to 2018). About the study as a whole: On average, sorted CD4+ and CD8+ cells yielded approximately 3 ug of extracted DNA, with a range of roughly 0.17 to 30 ug. CD8+CD57+ expansion was defined as frequency above the mean frequency observed in healthy subjects.

The study at large found these results: Roughly 30 CD8+ CDR3 sequences were found to be shared between patients and controls, but these sequences appeared to be highly expressed in patients and within the immunodominant clones of the patients. No significant difference in CD8+ Simpson's diversity was found between patients and healthy controls (P=0.060).

Genomic DNA served as template for TCR beta VDJ combination and CDR3 sequence profiling. An Illumina HiSeq 2000 was used for TCR repertoire sequencing. The published analysis was carried out like this. TRBV/TRBJ rearrangement plots, CDR3 size and DJ length profiles, and Simpson's diversity index were used to evaluate the repertoires. Whichever DNA sequence was most abundant in the deep sequencing data was defined as the immunodominant clone. CDR3 amino acid sequences were checked for sharing between subjects and were compared against published repertoires and the VDJdb database. In-frame beta chains were kept once TCRdb had trimmed the public reads at Q25 with fastp and called clones with MiXCR. Here each entry gathers all rows of one CDR3 protein and keeps the most common genes and DNA. These V and J calls originate from TCRdb's pipeline instead of the authors' own analysis. This sample has a few hundred thousand distinct CDR3 sequences in its table, and around 30% of those were observed once. The ten largest clonotypes hold around 0.82% of the sample.

Turning to this clonotype: This clone's antigen is unknown. It has no much larger one-base neighbor in the sample; base qualities were not kept.

Patients chosen for sequencing had shown expansion of CD8+CD57+ cells by flow cytometry. Every patient had a diagnosis of severe acquired aplastic anemia based on International Study of Aplastic Anemia and Agranulocytosis and Camitta criteria. At the time blood was sampled, none of the patients had received any therapy. In the study, sorted CD4+ and CD8+ blood T cells from patients with severe aplastic anemia and from healthy subjects underwent deep sequencing of TCR repertoires. Patients were enrolled in the USA under clinicaltrials.gov protocols 00001620, 01623167, 00001397, 00071045, 00081523 and 00961064. Ficoll-Paque density gradient centrifugation was used to isolate peripheral blood mononuclear cells. CD4+ and CD8+ T cells were sorted by FACS or magnetic beads before DNA extraction. The source material was sorted CD4+, CD8+, or CD8+CD57+ T cells (not recorded which) from PBMCs. This TCR came from a human donor with aplastic anemia.

The CDR3 region: CASSTSGNSYEQYF. Read as DNA, the sequence is TGTGCCAGTAGCACTAGCGGAAACTCCTACGAGCAGTACTTC. The chain is encoded by TRBV19 joined to TRBJ2-7; 8 middle bases align to TRBD2. As encoded in the germline V gene (reference sequence), CDR1 is LNHDA while CDR2 is SQIVND. There are 14 amino acids in the CDR3, from cysteine to phenylalanine inclusive. Kept here is only the CDR3 DNA, which spans 42 bases and is read in frame from base 1. V is cut back by 6 bases and J by 0 bases, with 4 bases in the junction unmatched. The entire variable domain, with the stretches around the CDR3 drawn from the reference TRBV19 and TRBJ2-7 proteins, is DGGITQSPKYLFRKEGQNVTLSCEQNLNHDAMYWYRQDPGQGLRLIYYSQIVNDFQKGDIAEGYSVSREKKESFPLTVTSAQKNPTAFYLCASSTSGNSYEQYFGPGTRLTVT.